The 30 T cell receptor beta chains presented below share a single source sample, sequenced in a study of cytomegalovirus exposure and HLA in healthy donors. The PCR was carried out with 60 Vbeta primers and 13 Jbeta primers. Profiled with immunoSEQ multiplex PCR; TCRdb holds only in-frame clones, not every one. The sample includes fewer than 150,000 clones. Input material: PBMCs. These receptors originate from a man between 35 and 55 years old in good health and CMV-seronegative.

The CDR3 region is CASSLGSGLETQYF. CDR3 sequence (DNA): TGTGCCAGCAGCTTAGGATCCGGGTTGGAGACCCAGTACTTC. The rearrangement uses TRBV7-2 and TRBJ2-5; D remains ambiguous. The length of the CDR3 is 14 residues. Between the trimmed V and J ends, which lost 1 base and 5 bases, there was a span of 11 bases. CDR1 is SGHTA, CDR2 FQGNSA, per germline.

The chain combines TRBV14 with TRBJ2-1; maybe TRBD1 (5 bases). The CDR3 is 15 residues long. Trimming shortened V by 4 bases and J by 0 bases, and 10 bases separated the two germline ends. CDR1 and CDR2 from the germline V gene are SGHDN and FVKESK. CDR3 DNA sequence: TGTGCCAGCAGCCCAGTAAGGGGCTCCTACAATGAGCAGTTCTTC. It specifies CASSPVRGSYNEQFF.

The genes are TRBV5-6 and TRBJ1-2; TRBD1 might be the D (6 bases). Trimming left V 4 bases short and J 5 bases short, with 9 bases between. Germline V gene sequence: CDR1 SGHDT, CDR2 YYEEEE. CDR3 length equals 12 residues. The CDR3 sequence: CASSLQGYGYTF. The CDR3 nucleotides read TGTGCCAGCAGCCTACAGGGATATGGCTACACCTTC.

The CDR3 DNA is TGTGCCAGCAGCCAAGACAGGGTATTAGGGACCCAGTACTTC. Its translation is CASSQDRVLGTQYF. The rearrangement links TRBV11-1 to TRBJ2-5; TRBD1 agrees at 7 bases. Per germline, CDR1 SGHAT and CDR2 FQDESV (reference sequence). V lost 5 bases to trimming and J lost 7 bases; unmatched junction nucleotides: 10. The CDR3 covers 14 residues.

The CDR3 nucleotides are TGTGCCAGCAGCTCCACAGGGGCGAACACTGAAGCTTTCTTT. This codes for CASSSTGANTEAFF. The rearrangement links TRBV7-3 to TRBJ1-1, with 7 bases matching TRBD1. This CDR3 contains 14 residues. The V gene end was trimmed by 4 bases and the J gene end by 1 base; junction bases not matched to a gene: 3. Germline V lookup: CDR1 SGHTA, CDR2 FQGTGA.

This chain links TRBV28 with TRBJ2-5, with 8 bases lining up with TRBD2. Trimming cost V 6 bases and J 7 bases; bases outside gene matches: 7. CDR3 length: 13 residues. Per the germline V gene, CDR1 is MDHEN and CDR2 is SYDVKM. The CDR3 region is CASRGGGLVTQYF. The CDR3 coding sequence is TGTGCCAGCAGGGGCGGGGGGTTGGTGACCCAGTACTTC.

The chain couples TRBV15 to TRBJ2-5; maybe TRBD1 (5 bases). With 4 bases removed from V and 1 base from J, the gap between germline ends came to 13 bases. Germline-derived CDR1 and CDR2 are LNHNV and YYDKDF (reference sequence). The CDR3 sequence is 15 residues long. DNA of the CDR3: TGTGCCACCAGCACCCCTGGGGCAGGCCAAGAGACCCAGTACTTC. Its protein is CATSTPGAGQETQYF.

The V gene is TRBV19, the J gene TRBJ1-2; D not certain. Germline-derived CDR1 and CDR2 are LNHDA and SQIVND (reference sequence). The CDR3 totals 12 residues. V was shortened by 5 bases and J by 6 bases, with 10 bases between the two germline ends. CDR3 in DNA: TGTGCCAGTAGTCCCCCGGAGAATGGCTACACCTTC. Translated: CASSPPENGYTF.

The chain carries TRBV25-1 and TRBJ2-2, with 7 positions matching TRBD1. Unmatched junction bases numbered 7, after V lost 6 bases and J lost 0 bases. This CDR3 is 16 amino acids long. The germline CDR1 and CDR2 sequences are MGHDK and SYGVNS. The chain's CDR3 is CASRQTGRTNTGELFF. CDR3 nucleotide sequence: TGTGCCAGCAGACAGACAGGGAGAACGAACACCGGGGAGCTGTTTTTT.

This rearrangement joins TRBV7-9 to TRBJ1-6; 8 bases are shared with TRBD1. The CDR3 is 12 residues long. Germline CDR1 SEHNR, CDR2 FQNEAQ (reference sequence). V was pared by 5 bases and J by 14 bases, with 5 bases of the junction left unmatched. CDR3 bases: TGTGCCAGCAGCGCGGACAGGGCGGCCCTCCACTTT. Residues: CASSADRAALHF.

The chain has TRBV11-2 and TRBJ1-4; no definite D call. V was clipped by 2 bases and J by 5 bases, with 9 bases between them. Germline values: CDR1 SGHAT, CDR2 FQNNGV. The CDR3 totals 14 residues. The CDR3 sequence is CASSLWGGNEKLFF. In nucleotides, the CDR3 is TGTGCCAGCAGCTTATGGGGAGGGAATGAAAAACTGTTTTTT.

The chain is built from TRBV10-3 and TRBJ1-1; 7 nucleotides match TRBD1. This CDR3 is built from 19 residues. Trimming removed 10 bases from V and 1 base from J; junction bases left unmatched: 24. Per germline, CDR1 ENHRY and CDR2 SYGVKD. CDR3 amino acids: CATGSPQDRSLTENTEAFF. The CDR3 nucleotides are TGTGCCACCGGGAGCCCCCAGGACAGGAGCCTTACAGAGAACACTGAAGCTTTCTTT.

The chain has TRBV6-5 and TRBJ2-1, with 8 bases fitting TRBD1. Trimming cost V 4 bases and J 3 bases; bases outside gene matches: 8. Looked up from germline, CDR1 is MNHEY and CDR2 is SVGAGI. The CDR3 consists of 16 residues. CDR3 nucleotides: TGTGCCAGCAGTTTCAACAGGGGGAAAATCTACAATGAGCAGTTCTTC. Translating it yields CASSFNRGKIYNEQFF.

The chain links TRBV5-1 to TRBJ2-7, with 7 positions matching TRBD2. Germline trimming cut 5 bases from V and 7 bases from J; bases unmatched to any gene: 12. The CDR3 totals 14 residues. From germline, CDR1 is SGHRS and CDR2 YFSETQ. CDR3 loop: CASSSSGWGGEQYF. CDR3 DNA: TGCGCCAGCAGTTCGTCGGGGTGGGGAGGGGAGCAGTACTTC.

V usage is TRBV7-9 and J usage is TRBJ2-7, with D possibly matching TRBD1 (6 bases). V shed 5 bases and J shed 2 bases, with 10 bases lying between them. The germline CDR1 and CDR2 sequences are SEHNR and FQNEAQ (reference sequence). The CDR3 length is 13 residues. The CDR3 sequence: CASSLTGTYEQYF. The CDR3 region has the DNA TGTGCCAGCAGCCTTACAGGGACCTACGAGCAGTACTTC.

This CDR3 is CASSWGRLFF. For the CDR3, the DNA is TGTGCCAGCAGTTGGGGGCGGCTGTTTTTT. The chain uses TRBV6-5 and TRBJ2-2, with D tentatively TRBD1 (6 bases). This CDR3 is 10 amino acids long. Germline lookup yields CDR1 MNHEY and CDR2 SVGAGI. V dropped 4 bases and J dropped 13 bases, with 7 bases sitting between them.

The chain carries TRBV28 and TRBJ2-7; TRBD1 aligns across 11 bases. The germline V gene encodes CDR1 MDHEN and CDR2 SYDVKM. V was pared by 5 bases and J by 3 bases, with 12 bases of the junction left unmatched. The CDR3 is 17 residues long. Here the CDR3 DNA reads TGTGCCAGCAGTCTGACGACTACCGGGACAGGGGGCTACGAGCAGTACTTC. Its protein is CASSLTTTGTGGYEQYF.

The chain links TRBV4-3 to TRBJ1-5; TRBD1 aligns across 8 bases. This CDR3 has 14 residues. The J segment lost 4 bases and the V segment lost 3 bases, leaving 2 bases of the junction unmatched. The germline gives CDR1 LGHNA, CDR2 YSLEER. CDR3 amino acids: CASSQTGENQPQHF. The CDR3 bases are TGCGCCAGCAGCCAGACAGGGGAAAATCAGCCCCAGCATTTT.

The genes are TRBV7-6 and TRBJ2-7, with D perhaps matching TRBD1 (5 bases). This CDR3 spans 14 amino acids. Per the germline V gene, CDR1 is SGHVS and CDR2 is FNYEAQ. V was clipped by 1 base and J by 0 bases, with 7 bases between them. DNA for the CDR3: TGTGCCAGCAGCTTAGTAGACAGCTCCTACGAGCAGTACTTC. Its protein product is CASSLVDSSYEQYF.

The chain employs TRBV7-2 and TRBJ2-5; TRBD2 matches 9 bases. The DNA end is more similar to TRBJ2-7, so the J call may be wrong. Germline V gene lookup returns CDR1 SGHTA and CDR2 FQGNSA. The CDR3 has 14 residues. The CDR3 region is CASSKTSGSYEQYF. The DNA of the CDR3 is TGTGCCAGCAGCAAGACTAGCGGTTCCTACGAGCAGTACTTC.

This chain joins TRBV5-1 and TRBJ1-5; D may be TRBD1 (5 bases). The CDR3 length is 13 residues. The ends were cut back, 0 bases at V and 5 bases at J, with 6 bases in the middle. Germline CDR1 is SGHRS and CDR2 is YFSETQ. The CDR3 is CASSLGGDQPQHF. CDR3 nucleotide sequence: TGCGCCAGCAGCTTGGGGGGCGATCAGCCCCAGCATTTT.

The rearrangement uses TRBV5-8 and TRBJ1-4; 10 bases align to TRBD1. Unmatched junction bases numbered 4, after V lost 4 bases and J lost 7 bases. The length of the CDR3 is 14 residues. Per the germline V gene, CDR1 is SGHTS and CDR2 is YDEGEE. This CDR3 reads CASSATGGTEKLFF. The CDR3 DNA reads TGTGCCAGCAGCGCGACAGGGGGCACTGAAAAACTGTTTTTT.

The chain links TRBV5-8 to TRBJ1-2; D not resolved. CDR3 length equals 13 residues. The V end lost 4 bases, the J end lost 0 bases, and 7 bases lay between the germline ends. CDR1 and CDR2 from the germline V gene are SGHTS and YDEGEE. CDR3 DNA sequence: TGTGCCAGCAGCCGACGGGCTAACTATGGCTACACCTTC. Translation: CASSRRANYGYTF.

CDR3 DNA sequence: TGTGCCAGCAGCTTCTCAGGTTCAGATTCAGAGACCCAGTACTTC. This encodes CASSFSGSDSETQYF. V gene TRBV6-5 combines with J gene TRBJ2-5; D is undetermined. The CDR3 runs to 15 residues. Trimming took off 6 bases at V and 4 bases at J, with 18 bases between the two ends. CDR1 is MNHEY and CDR2 is SVGAGI in the germline V gene.

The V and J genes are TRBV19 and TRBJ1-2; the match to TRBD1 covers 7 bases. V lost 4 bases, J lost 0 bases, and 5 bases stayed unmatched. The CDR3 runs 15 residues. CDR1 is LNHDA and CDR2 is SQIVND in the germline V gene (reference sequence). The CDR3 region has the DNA TGTGCCAGTAGTACCCGGGACAGAGCTAACTATGGCTACACCTTC. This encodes CASSTRDRANYGYTF.

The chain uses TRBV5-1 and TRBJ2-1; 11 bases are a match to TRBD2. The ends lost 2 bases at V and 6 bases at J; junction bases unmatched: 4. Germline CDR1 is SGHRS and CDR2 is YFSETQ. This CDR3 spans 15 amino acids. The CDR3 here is CASSFGTSGLNEQFF. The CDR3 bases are TGCGCCAGCAGCTTCGGGACTAGCGGACTCAATGAGCAGTTCTTC.

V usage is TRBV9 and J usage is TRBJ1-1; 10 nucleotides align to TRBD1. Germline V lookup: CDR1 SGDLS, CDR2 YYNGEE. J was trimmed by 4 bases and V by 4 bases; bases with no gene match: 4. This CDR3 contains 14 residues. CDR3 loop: CASSPRTGGTEAFF. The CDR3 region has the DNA TGTGCCAGCAGCCCTCGGACAGGGGGCACTGAAGCTTTCTTT.

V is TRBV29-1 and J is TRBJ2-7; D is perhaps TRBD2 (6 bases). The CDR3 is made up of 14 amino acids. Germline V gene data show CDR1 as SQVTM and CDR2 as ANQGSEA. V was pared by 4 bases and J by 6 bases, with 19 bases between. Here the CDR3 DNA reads TGCAGCGTTGGGGCGGGACTCCGTAACGGCGAGCAGTACTTC. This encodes CSVGAGLRNGEQYF.

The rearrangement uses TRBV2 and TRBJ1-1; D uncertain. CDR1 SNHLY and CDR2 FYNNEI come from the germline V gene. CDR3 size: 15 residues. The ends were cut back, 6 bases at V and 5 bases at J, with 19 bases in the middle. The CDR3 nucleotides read TGTGCCAGCAGACCGGCCCGAGGGCGAGAGACTGAAGCTTTCTTT. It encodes CASRPARGRETEAFF.

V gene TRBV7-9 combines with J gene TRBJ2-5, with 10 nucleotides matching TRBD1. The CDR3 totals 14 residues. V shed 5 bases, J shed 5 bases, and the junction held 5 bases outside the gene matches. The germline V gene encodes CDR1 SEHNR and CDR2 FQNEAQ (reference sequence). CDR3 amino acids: CASSKGQGLETQYF. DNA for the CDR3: TGTGCCAGCAGCAAGGGACAGGGGTTGGAGACCCAGTACTTC.